The next 6 T cell receptor beta chains were all read from a single sample in a study of T cells after yellow fever vaccination. Using its own MiXCR run on the 5' RACE reads, TCRdb lists one record per CDR3 protein. The sample includes under 300,000 distinct CDR3 sequences, 10% to 15% of them seen just once. This specimen was CD4+ T cells sorted from PBMCs, taken 45 days after the yellow fever booster vaccination. These receptor sequences come from a man aged 25-45 years who received the YFV17D yellow fever vaccine.

The chain couples TRBV7-2 to TRBJ2-7, with D perhaps TRBD1 or TRBD2 (5 bases each). CDR3 length equals 15 residues. In germline, CDR1 is SGHTA, CDR2 FQGNSA. Trimming took 5 bases from V and 2 from J, leaving 16 bases between them. The CDR3 region has the DNA TGTGCCAGCAGCCCTGCATCCGGGACCCCCTACGAGCAGTACTTC. Amino acid sequence: CASSPASGTPYEQYF. Full variable domain (outside the CDR3, taken from reference TRBV7-2 and TRBJ2-7): GAGVSQSPSNKVTEKGKDVELRCDPISGHTALYWYRQSLGQGLEFLIYFQGNSAPDKSGLPSDRFSAERTGGSVSTLTIQRTQQEDSAVYLCASSPASGTPYEQYFGPGTRLTVT.

The CDR3 loop is CASSPDRGGRETQYF. CDR3 nucleotide sequence: TGTGCCAGCAGTCCGGACCGCGGAGGGCGAGAGACCCAGTACTTC. J is TRBJ2-5 and V is TRBV27; perhaps TRBD2 as D (6 bases). V was pared by 5 bases and J by 4 bases, with 17 bases between. The CDR3 spans 15 residues. Per the germline V gene, CDR1 is MNHEY and CDR2 is SMNVEV (reference sequence).

This clonotype was seen repeatedly, ten times or more. This chain links TRBV29-1 with TRBJ2-7; the D gene is possibly TRBD2 (5 bases). The CDR3 has 12 residues. The germline CDR1 and CDR2 sequences are SQVTM and ANQGSEA. Trimming took 6 bases from V and 5 from J, leaving 14 bases between them. The CDR3 protein is CSVGASGNEQYF. In DNA form, the CDR3 reads TGCAGCGTGGGAGCCTCCGGCAACGAGCAGTACTTC.

V usage is TRBV4-3 and J usage is TRBJ2-2; unclear D gene. The CDR3 length is 14 residues. Looked up from germline, CDR1 is LGHNA and CDR2 is YSLEER. The germline V and J ends were trimmed by 0 bases and 9 bases, with 11 bases remaining between them. The CDR3 sequence is CASSQDQDERELFF. CDR3 in DNA: TGCGCCAGCAGCCAAGATCAGGACGAACGGGAGCTGTTTTTT.

This clonotype was seen more than once but under ten times. The CDR3 loop reads CASSSQGQGYEQYF. CDR3 sequence (DNA): TGTGCCAGCAGCTCCCAGGGACAGGGCTACGAGCAGTACTTC. J is TRBJ2-7 and V is TRBV5-8; 9 bases align to TRBD1. Germline loops: CDR1 SGHTS, CDR2 YDEGEE. V was pared by 3 bases and J by 3 bases, with 4 bases of the junction left unmatched. The CDR3 covers 14 residues. Complete variable domain (other parts from reference TRBV5-8 and TRBJ2-7): EAGVTQSPTHLIKTRGQQATLRCSPISGHTSVYWYQQALGLGLQFLLWYDEGEERNRGNFPPRFSGRQFPNYSSELNVNALELEDSALYLCASSSQGQGYEQYFGPGTRLTVT.

This clonotype has just a few counts. CDR3: CSVSTGGYNEQFF. DNA for the CDR3: TGCAGCGTTTCGACAGGGGGCTACAATGAGCAGTTCTTC. The chain joins TRBV29-1 to TRBJ2-1; 9 bases line up with TRBD1. V trimming: 5 bases; J trimming: 3 bases; junction bases outside the gene matches: 2. Germline V gene data show CDR1 as SQVTM and CDR2 as ANQGSEA. This CDR3 contains 13 residues.